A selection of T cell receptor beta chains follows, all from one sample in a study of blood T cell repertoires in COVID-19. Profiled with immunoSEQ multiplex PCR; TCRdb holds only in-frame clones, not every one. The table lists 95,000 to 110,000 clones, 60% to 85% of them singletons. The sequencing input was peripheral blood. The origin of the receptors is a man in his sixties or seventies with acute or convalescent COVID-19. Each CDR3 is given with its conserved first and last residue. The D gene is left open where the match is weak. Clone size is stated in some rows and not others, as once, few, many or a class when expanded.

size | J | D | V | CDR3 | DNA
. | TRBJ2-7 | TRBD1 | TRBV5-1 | CASSFSQGVYEQYF | TGCGCCAGCAGCTTCAGTCAGGGGGTGTACGAGCAGTACTTC
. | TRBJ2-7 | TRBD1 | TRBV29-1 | CSVEDTGTGSSYEQYF | TGCAGCGTTGAAGACACCGGGACAGGTTCTTCCTACGAGCAGTACTTC
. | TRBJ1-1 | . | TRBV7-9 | CASSTTADTEAFF | TGTGCCAGCAGTACGACCGCGGACACTGAAGCTTTCTTT
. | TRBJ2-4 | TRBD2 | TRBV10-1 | CARRGNIQYF | TGCGCCAGGCGGGGGAACATTCAGTACTTC
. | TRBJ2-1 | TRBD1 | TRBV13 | CASSLSMRQGAREQFF | TGTGCCAGCAGCTTAAGCATGAGACAGGGGGCTAGGGAGCAGTTCTTC
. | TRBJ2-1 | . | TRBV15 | CATSSPLPYNEQFF | TGTGCCACCAGCTCTCCCCTCCCCTACAATGAGCAGTTCTTC
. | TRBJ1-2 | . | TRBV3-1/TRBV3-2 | CASSQDAGFGYTF | TGTGCCAGCAGCCAAGATGCAGGGTTTGGCTACACCTTC
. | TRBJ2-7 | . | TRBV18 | CASSEQDYEQYF | TGTGCCAGCTCAGAACAGGATTACGAGCAGTACTTC
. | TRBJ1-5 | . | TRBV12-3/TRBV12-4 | CASSFSGRQPQHF | TGTGCCAGCAGTTTTTCAGGAAGACAGCCCCAGCATTTT
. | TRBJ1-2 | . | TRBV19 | CASRSITGYYGYTF | TGTGCCAGTAGATCAATTACAGGGTACTATGGCTACACCTTC
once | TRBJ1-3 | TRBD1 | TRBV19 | CASSETGGNGNTIYF | TGTGCCAGTAGTGAAACAGGGGGCAATGGAAACACCATATATTTT
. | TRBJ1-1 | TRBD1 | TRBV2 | CASSADRGTEAFF | TGTGCCAGCAGTGCTGACAGGGGCACTGAAGCTTTCTTT
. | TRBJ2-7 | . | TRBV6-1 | CASSEGTATTYEQYF | TGTGCCAGCAGTGAAGGGACAGCTACTACCTACGAGCAGTACTTC
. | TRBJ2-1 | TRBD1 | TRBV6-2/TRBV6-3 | CASSQGAAMEFF | TGTGCCAGCAGCCAGGGGGCTGCCATGGAATTCTTC
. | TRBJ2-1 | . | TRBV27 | CASRIISGTSQFF | TGTGCCAGCAGGATAATTTCCGGGACTTCGCAGTTCTTC
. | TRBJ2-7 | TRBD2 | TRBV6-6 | CASRAGANRYEQYF | TGTGCCAGCAGAGCGGGGGCGAATCGATACGAGCAGTACTTC
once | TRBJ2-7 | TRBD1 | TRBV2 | CASSEMATGTYEQYF | TGTGCCAGCAGTGAAATGGCGACAGGGACCTACGAGCAGTACTTC
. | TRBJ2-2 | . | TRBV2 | CASSEVQEIGELFF | TGTGCCAGCAGTGAGGTGCAGGAAATCGGGGAGCTGTTTTTT
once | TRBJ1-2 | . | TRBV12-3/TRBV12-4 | CASLESANYGYTF | TGTGCCAGCTTGGAGTCAGCTAACTATGGCTACACCTTC
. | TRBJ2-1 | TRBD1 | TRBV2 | CASSLDRGDPYNEQFF | TGTGCCAGCAGTTTGGACAGGGGGGACCCCTACAATGAGCAGTTCTTC
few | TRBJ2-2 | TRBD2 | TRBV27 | CASRPGTSVSGELFF | TGTGCCAGCAGACCCGGGACTAGCGTAAGCGGGGAGCTGTTTTTT
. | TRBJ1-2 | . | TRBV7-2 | CASSAGPNYGYTF | TGTGCCAGCAGCGCGGGTCCCAACTATGGCTACACCTTC
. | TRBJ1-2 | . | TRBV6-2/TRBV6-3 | CASSFRPEITNYGYTF | TGTGCCAGCAGCTTCAGGCCAGAGATTACTAACTATGGCTACACCTTC
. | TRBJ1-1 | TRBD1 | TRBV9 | CASSVGTGGVGDTEAFF | TGTGCCAGCAGCGTGGGGACAGGGGGCGTAGGGGACACTGAAGCTTTCTTT
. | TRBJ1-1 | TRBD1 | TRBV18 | CASSPPRGTGYGAFF | TGTGCCAGCTCACCACCGAGGGGGACAGGGTATGGGGCTTTCTTT